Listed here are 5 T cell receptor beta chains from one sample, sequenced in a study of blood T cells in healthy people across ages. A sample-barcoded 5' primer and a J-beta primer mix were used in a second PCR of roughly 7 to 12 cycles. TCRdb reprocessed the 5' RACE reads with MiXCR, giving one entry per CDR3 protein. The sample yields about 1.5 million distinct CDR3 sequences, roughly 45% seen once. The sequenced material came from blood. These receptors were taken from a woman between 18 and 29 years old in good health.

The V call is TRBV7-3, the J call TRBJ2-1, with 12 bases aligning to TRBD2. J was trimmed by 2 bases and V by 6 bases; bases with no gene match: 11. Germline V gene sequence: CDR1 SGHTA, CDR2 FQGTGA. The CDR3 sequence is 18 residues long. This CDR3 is CASSFRLAGALPYNEQFF. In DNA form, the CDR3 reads TGTGCCAGCAGTTTTAGACTAGCGGGGGCCCTACCCTACAATGAGCAGTTCTTC.

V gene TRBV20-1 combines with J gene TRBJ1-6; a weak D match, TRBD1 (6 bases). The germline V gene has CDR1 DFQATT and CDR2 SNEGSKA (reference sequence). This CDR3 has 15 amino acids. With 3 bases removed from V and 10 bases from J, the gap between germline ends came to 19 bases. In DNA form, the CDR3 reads TGCAGTGCTAGTCTTTCCGGGATCAGGGGATCACCCCTCCACTTT. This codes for CSASLSGIRGSPLHF.

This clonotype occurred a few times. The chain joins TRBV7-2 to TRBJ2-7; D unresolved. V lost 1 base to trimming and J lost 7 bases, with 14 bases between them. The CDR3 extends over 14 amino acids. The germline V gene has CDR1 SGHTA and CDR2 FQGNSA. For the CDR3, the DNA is TGTGCCAGCAGCTTAGATTTGGCCATCGGGGAGCAGTACTTC. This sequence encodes CASSLDLAIGEQYF.

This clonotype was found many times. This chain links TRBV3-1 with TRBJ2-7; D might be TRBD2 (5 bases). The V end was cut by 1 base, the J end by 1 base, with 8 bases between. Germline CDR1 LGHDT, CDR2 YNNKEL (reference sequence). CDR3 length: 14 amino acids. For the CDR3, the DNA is TGTGCCAGCAGCCAAGGAACTAGTTCCTACGAGCAGTACTTC. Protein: CASSQGTSSYEQYF.

Written as DNA, the CDR3 is TGTGCCAGCAGCCCGATCGGGGCCAACTATGGCTACACCTTC. It codes for CASSPIGANYGYTF. The chain links TRBV14 to TRBJ1-2, with D maybe TRBD1 (5 bases). This CDR3 is 14 amino acids long. The germline V gene has CDR1 SGHDN and CDR2 FVKESK. V dropped 4 bases and J dropped 2 bases, with 11 bases sitting between them.